This T cell receptor beta chain derives from a study of glioma-infiltrating T cells. Study-wide findings and caveats: CDR3 overlap between tissue and blood was very small.

TCR alpha and beta CDR3 regions were amplified from RNA using iRepertoire nested multiplex PCR. TCRdb analysed the multiplex PCR reads with MiXCR anew, one entry per CDR3 protein. Of about 20,000 distinct CDR3 sequences listed, 20% to 25% are singletons. A few counts support this clonotype. Its target is not known. This CDR3 comprises 13 residues. Germline V gene data show CDR1 as LGHDT and CDR2 as YNNKEL (reference sequence). Trimming shortened V by 4 bases and J by 3 bases, and 9 bases separated the two germline ends. The origin of this receptor is a human donor with low-grade glioma or glioblastoma, undergoing nonglioma brain surgery, or in good health (not recorded which). The V call is TRBV3-1, the J call TRBJ2-5; D remains ambiguous. The source material was glioma tissue, nonneoplastic brain tissue, or PBMCs (not recorded which). This chain's CDR3 is CASSRNRKETQYF. The CDR3 bases are TGTGCCAGCAGCCGGAATAGAAAAGAGACCCAGTACTTC.